The present entry profiles one T cell receptor beta chain with its context. Antigen unknown. From germline, CDR1 is GTSNPN and CDR2 SVGIG (reference sequence). V shed 3 bases and J 7 bases; nucleotides not matched to a gene: 14. The CDR3 sequence is 17 residues long. This sample was included in a study of cytomegalovirus exposure and HLA in healthy donors. Study-level information: Researchers found that under 90% of 350 to 500 genotyped donors fell within the Caucasian-associated ancestry cluster.

The study, taken as a whole, reports: It was reported that TCR beta sequences correctly inferred the HLA-A and HLA-B alleles for most subjects. Analyses of presence and absence presupposed an approximately uniform sequencing depth across donors. DRB1 showed the most TCR associations and HLA-C the fewest in a later analysis, as rates varied by HLA locus.

Primers: 60 Vbeta forward and 13 Jbeta reverse. The method was immunoSEQ multiplex PCR; TCRdb's version includes in-frame clones alone and lacks a portion of them. Of over 75,000 clones in the sample, 65% to 80% were seen once. The sequencing sample was made of PBMCs. The rearrangement links TRBV30 to TRBJ2-1, with 11 bases fitting TRBD2. The sequence derives from a man in his 60s in good health and CMV-seropositive. CDR3: CAWSMIQLAGGSNEQFF. DNA of the CDR3: TGTGCCTGGAGCATGATTCAGCTAGCGGGGGGATCTAATGAGCAGTTCTTC.